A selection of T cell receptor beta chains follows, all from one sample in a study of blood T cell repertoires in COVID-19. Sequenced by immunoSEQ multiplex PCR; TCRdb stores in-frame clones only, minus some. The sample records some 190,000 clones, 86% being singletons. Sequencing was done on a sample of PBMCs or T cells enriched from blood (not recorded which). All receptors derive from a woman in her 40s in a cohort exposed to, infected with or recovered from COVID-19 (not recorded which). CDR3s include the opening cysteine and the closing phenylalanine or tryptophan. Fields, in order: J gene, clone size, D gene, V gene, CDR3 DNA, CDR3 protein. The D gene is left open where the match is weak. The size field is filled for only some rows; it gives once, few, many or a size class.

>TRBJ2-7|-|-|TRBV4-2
TGTGCCAGCAGCCAAGTCAGGACCTACGAGCAGTACTTC
CASSQVRTYEQYF
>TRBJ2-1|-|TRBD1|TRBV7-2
TGTGCCAGCAGCTTAGAAGGACAGGGAAGAGACGAGCAGTTCTTC
CASSLEGQGRDEQFF
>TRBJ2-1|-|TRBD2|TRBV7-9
TGTGCCAGCAGCTTAAATAGACTAGCGGGAGAGGGAGCCTACAATGAGCAGTTCTTC
CASSLNRLAGEGAYNEQFF
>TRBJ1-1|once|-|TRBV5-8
TGTGCCAGCAGCCACCCGGGACAAAACACTGAAGCTTTCTTT
CASSHPGQNTEAFF
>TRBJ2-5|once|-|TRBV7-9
TGTGCCAGCAGCCCGGGGGAGTCAGCGGTCCGTGGGACCCAGTACTTC
CASSPGESAVRGTQYF
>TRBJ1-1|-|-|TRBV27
TGTGCCAGCAGTTTCCTCAACGTAGGGGGTGAGGCTTTCTTT
CASSFLNVGGEAFF
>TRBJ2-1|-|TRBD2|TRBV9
TGTGCCAGCAGCAGGGCTAGCGGGAGCTATGAGCAGTTCTTC
CASSRASGSYEQFF
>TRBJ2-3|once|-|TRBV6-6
TGTGCCAGCAGTCTACAGGACTACACAGATACGCAGTATTTT
CASSLQDYTDTQYF
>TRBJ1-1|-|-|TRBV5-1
TGCGCCAGCAGCTTGGGGGTCGCAGGGGACACTGAAGCTTTCTTT
CASSLGVAGDTEAFF
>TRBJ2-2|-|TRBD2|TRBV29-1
TGCAGCGCCGCCTTAGCGGGGACAAACACCGGGGAGCTGTTTTTT
CSAALAGTNTGELFF
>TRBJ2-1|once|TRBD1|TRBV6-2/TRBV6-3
TGTGCCAGCAGTTACACCTCCGGGACAGGGGGATTCAATGAGCAGTTCTTC
CASSYTSGTGGFNEQFF
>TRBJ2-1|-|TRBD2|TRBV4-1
TGCGCCAGCAGCCAAGAACCTGCGGGAGGGACTGATGAGCAGTTCTTC
CASSQEPAGGTDEQFF
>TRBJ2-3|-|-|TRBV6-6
TGTGCCAGCAGTCACGGTCGAGATACGCAGTATTTT
CASSHGRDTQYF
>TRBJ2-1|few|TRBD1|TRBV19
TGTGCCAGCGGAAAGGGACAGGGGGCTGTTCGCGACAATGAGCAGTTCTTC
CASGKGQGAVRDNEQFF
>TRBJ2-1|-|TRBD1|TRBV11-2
TGTGCCAGCAGCGGTTTATCCGGGACAGGGTATTATTCCTACAATGAGCAGTTCTTC
CASSGLSGTGYYSYNEQFF
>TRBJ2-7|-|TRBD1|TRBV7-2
TGTGCCAGCAGCTCCCCCGGGACAGGGGCATACGAGCAGTACTTC
CASSSPGTGAYEQYF
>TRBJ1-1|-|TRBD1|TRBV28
TGTGCCAGCACCCTCTCCCCCTGGGACAGGGAAATCGTAACGGCTTTCTTT
CASTLSPWDREIVTAFF
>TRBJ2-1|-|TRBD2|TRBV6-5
TGTGCCAGCAGTTTCGGACTAGCGGCCAACAATGAGCAGTTCTTC
CASSFGLAANNEQFF
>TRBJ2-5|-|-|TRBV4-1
TGCGCCAGCAGCCCGTTCCTAGCCGGAGAGACCCAGTACTTC
CASSPFLAGETQYF
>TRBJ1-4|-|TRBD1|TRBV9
TGTGCCAGCAGCGCCCGGACAGGGGTAGATGGAATAGATAATGAAAAACTGTTTTTT
CASSARTGVDGIDNEKLFF
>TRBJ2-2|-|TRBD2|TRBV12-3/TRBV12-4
TGTGCCAGCAGCTACGGGGGGATCCGGGAGCTGTTTTTT
CASSYGGIRELFF
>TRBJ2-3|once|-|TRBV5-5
TGTGCCAGCAGCTGGCACAGGGTTCCCGCAGATACGCAGTATTTT
CASSWHRVPADTQYF
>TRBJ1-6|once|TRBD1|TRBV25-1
TGTGCCAGCCGCGGGACAGGACTGAGATCACCCCTCCACTTT
CASRGTGLRSPLHF
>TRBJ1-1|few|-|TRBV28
TGTGCCAGCAGTCCCCCTATTTCAGGGGAAACTGAAGCTTTCTTT
CASSPPISGETEAFF
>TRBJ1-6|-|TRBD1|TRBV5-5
TGTGCCAGCAGCCTTACGGGACAGGGAAATTCACCCCTCCACTTT
CASSLTGQGNSPLHF
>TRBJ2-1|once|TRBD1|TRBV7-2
TGTGCCAGCAGCTTAGATCGAGGGGGCCACAATGAGCAGTTCTTC
CASSLDRGGHNEQFF
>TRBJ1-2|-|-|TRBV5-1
TGCGCCAGCAGCTTCGGGGGTACTGTAAACTATGGCTACACCTTC
CASSFGGTVNYGYTF
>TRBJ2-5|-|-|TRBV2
TGTGCCAGCAGCCGCGGGATGGAGACCCAGTACTTC
CASSRGMETQYF
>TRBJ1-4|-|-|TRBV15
TGTGCCACCAGCAGAGTAGGGGGGGCCGAAAAACTGTTTTTT
CATSRVGGAEKLFF
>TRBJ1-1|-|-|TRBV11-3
TGTGCCAGCAGTTCCGGGACTAGGGGTACTGAAGCTTTCTTT
CASSSGTRGTEAFF
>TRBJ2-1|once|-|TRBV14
TGTGCCAGCAGCCAAGGAGGGGGCAATGAGCAGTTCTTC
CASSQGGGNEQFF
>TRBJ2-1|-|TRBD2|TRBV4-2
TGTGCCAGCAGCTCTCGGACTAGCGGTTACAATGAGCAGTTCTTC
CASSSRTSGYNEQFF
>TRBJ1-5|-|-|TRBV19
TGTGCCAGTAGTACGACAGGTGTGAGCAATCAGCCCCAGCATTTT
CASSTTGVSNQPQHF
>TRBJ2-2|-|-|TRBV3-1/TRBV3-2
TGTGCCAGCAGCCCCGGGACTCCCACCGGGGAGCTGTTTTTT
CASSPGTPTGELFF
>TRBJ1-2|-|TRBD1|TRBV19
TGTGCCAGTAGTATATCTGGGACAGGGTATGGCTACACCTTC
CASSISGTGYGYTF
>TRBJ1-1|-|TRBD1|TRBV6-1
TGTGCCAGCAGTGAATATGTAGAGGGGGCAACTGAAGCTTTCTTT
CASSEYVEGATEAFF
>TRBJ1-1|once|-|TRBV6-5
TGTGCCAGCAGTTACTCACACCTAGACGGGAACACTGAAGCTTTCTTT
CASSYSHLDGNTEAFF
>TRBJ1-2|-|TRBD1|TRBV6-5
TGTGCCAGCAACCACAGGGGCGCTGCGGGTGGCTACACCTTC
CASNHRGAAGGYTF
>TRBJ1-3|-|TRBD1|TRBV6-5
TGTGCCAGCAGTTACTCGAAGCGACAGGGGGCTGACACCATATATTTT
CASSYSKRQGADTIYF
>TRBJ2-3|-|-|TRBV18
TGTGCCAGCTCACCCCGAGCCGGGCAGCAGGGAGATACGCAGTATTTT
CASSPRAGQQGDTQYF
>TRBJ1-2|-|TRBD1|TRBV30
TGTGCCCTAAAAGGACAGGGTTATGGCTACACCTTC
CALKGQGYGYTF
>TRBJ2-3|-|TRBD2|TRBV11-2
TGTGCCAGCAGCTTCACTCGGGGGGGCCCAGATACGCAGTATTTT
CASSFTRGGPDTQYF
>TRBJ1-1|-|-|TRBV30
TGTGCCTGGAGAGGACAAATGAACACTGAAGCTTTCTTT
CAWRGQMNTEAFF
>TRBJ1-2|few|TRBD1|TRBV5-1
TGCGCCAGCAGCTTTAACAGGGGGCAGAACTATGGCTACACCTTC
CASSFNRGQNYGYTF
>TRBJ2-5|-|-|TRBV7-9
TGTGCCAGCAGCTTAGCTGTCGGTACCGAAGAGACCCAGTACTTC
CASSLAVGTEETQYF
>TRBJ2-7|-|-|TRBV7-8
TGTGCCAGCAGCCTCGGGAGTGCCGAGCAGTACTTC
CASSLGSAEQYF
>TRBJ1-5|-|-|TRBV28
TGTGCCAGCAGTACCACAGATCAGCCCCAGCATTTT
CASSTTDQPQHF
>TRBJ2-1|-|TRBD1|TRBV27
TGTGCCAGCAGTTTATCGAGAGGGGGCAGTGAGCAGTTCTTC
CASSLSRGGSEQFF
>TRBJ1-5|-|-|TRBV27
TGTGCCACCGCAGTTGTGACGGGTCAGCCCCAGCATTTT
CATAVVTGQPQHF
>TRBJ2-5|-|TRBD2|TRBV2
TGTGCCACCGGCCCGGGACTAGCGGTAGAGACCCAGTACTTC
CATGPGLAVETQYF
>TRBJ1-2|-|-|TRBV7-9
TGTGCCAGCAGCCTTCATCTGGCAGGGCTCGAGAGCTATGGCTACACCTTC
CASSLHLAGLESYGYTF
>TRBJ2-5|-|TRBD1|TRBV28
TGTGCCAGCAGCGGGACAGGACTACAAGAGACCCAGTACTTC
CASSGTGLQETQYF
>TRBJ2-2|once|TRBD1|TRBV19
TGTGCCAGTACTGACAGGGACACCGGGGAGCTGTTTTTT
CASTDRDTGELFF
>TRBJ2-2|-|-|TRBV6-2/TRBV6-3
TGTGCCAGCAGTTACGCGGCTGTCACCGGGGAGCTGTTTTTT
CASSYAAVTGELFF
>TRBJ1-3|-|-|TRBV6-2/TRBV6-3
TGTGCCAGCAGTTATTCCGTGAGCTCTGGAAACACCATATATTTT
CASSYSVSSGNTIYF